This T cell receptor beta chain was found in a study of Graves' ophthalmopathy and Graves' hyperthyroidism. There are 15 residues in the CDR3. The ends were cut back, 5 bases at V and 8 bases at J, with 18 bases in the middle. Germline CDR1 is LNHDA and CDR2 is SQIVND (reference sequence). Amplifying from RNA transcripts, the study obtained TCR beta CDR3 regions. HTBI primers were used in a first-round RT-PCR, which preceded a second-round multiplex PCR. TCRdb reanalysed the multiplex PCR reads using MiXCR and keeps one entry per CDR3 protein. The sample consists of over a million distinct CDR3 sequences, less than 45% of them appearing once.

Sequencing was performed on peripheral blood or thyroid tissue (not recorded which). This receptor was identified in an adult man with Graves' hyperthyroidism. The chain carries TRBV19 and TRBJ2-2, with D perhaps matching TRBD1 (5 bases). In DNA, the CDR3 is TGTGCCAGTAGTCTGTTTGGGGCCGCAGGAGGGGAGCTGTTTTTT. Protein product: CASSLFGAAGGELFF.